These 26 T cell receptor beta chains were sequenced from one sample in a study of shared clonotypes between healthy human individuals (dated by TCRdb to about 2020). CD8 naive samples were CD45RO-negative cells positively selected for CCR7, giving a CD45RA+CCR7+ population that excluded TemRA cells. Library creation used the immunoSEQ multiplex PCR assay. In TCRdb, the immuneACCESS table is reduced to in-frame sequences with V and J assigned. These tables do not hold every clone; where another copy was compared, an unresolved V gene accounts for under half, and the others remain unexplained. This sample gives around 1.9 million clones in total; 90% to 95% of them show up just once. Clones ranked in the top ten supply 1.5% to 2% of the sample. Specimen: naive CD8+ T cells from PBMCs. Reading the label with the study, this specimen's cell subset or site is: CD45RA+CCR7+. These receptors all come from a man in his late teens or twenties in good health. Some clones in this sample may be carry-over from other donors' samples.

The chain recombines TRBV4-1 with TRBJ2-3, with D hard to call. CDR3 size: 14 residues. CDR1 MGHRA and CDR2 YSYEKL come from the germline V gene. V was trimmed by 3 bases and J by 2 bases, leaving 9 bases between them. CDR3 loop: CASSQIEATDTQYF. In nucleotides, the CDR3 is TGCGCCAGCAGCCAGATAGAAGCCACAGATACGCAGTATTTT.

V and J are TRBV7-9 and TRBJ2-2, with 9 bases lining up with TRBD1. CDR1 and CDR2 (germline): SEHNR, FQNEAQ (reference sequence). The CDR3 consists of 15 residues. The ends lost 4 bases at V and 5 bases at J; junction bases unmatched: 5. The CDR3: CASSYRGQETGELFF. The CDR3 DNA reads as TGTGCCAGCAGCTACAGGGGGCAAGAGACCGGGGAGCTGTTTTTT.

V is TRBV7-2 and J is TRBJ2-6, with D possibly being TRBD1 (6 bases). The germline V gene has CDR1 SGHTA and CDR2 FQGNSA. The V and J ends lost 1 base and 0 bases respectively, with 10 bases between them. The CDR3 covers 17 residues. DNA for the CDR3: TGTGCCAGCAGCTTAGTGGGGGCCCTCTCTGGGGCCAACGTCCTGACTTTC. The encoded protein is CASSLVGALSGANVLTF.

The chain has TRBV10-3 and TRBJ2-1; D remains unclear. Germline assignment: CDR1 ENHRY and CDR2 SYGVKD. The V gene lost 3 bases and the J gene lost 7 bases, with 10 bases spanning the gap. The CDR3 covers 13 residues. In nucleotides, the CDR3 is TGTGCCATCAGTGACGGCTTCCCGAATGAGCAGTTCTTC. Its protein product is CAISDGFPNEQFF.

The chain is built from TRBV18 and TRBJ1-2; 7 bases are a match to TRBD1. CDR1 is KGHSH and CDR2 is LQKENI in the germline V gene. V trimming: 3 bases; J trimming: 3 bases; junction bases outside the gene matches: 7. CDR3 length: 15 residues. Here the CDR3 reads CASSPGTADYYGYTF. CDR3 DNA sequence: TGTGCCAGCTCACCCGGGACAGCCGATTACTATGGCTACACCTTC.

J is TRBJ2-7 and V is TRBV6-5; the match to TRBD1 covers 9 bases. This CDR3 spans 13 amino acids. Per the germline V gene, CDR1 is MNHEY and CDR2 is SVGAGI. V lost 9 bases and J lost 3; bases outside the gene matches: 6. CDR3 bases: TGTGCCAGTCGGGGACAGGGTTACTACGAGCAGTACTTC. Amino acids: CASRGQGYYEQYF.

The rearrangement uses TRBV4-3 and TRBJ2-7; TRBD1 agrees at 8 bases. Germline loops: CDR1 LGHNA, CDR2 YSLEER. The CDR3 extends over 17 amino acids. V trimming: 0 bases; J trimming: 3 bases; junction bases outside the gene matches: 10. The CDR3 DNA reads TGCGCCAGCAGCCAAGAAGTGGAGCGGACAGGGTACTACGAGCAGTACTTC. Its translation: CASSQEVERTGYYEQYF.

This clone turned up a few times. The sample holds other DNA sequences that translate to the same CDR3. The chain recombines TRBV28 with TRBJ2-5, with D uncertain. Trimming pared 2 bases from V and 4 bases from J, leaving 2 bases between. Looked up from germline, CDR1 is MDHEN and CDR2 is SYDVKM. The CDR3 has 11 amino acids. DNA of the CDR3: TGTGCCAGCAGTTTAGGAGAGACCCAGTACTTC. Protein: CASSLGETQYF.

J is TRBJ2-1 and V is TRBV9; no clear D. V lost 0 bases, J lost 0 bases, and 13 bases lay in between. Germline assignment: CDR1 SGDLS and CDR2 YYNGEE. The CDR3 consists of 17 residues. The CDR3 sequence is CASSVAGRRSSYNEQFF. Here the CDR3 DNA reads TGTGCCAGCAGCGTAGCCGGGCGAAGGAGCTCCTACAATGAGCAGTTCTTC.

This clone has only a few counts. V and J are TRBV7-9 and TRBJ2-2; TRBD1 matches 11 bases. Germline values: CDR1 SEHNR, CDR2 FQNEAQ (reference sequence). This CDR3 spans 15 amino acids. Losses at the gene ends were 4 bases for V and 6 bases for J; bases not matched to a gene: 4. CDR3 sequence: CASSSPDRGPGELFF. Written as DNA, the CDR3 is TGTGCCAGCAGCTCCCCGGACAGGGGGCCCGGGGAGCTGTTTTTT.

The V call is TRBV9, the J call TRBJ2-1, with 8 bases fitting TRBD2. Germline V gene lookup returns CDR1 SGDLS and CDR2 YYNGEE. The CDR3 sequence is 15 residues long. V dropped 3 bases and J dropped 2; count of bases not matched to a gene: 4. This chain's CDR3 is CASSGGLGTYNEQFF. The CDR3 region has the DNA TGTGCCAGCAGCGGGGGACTAGGTACCTACAATGAGCAGTTCTTC.

The chain has TRBV28 and TRBJ2-3; 9 bases fit TRBD1. J lost 4 bases, V lost 1 base, and 6 bases had no gene match. Looked up from germline, CDR1 is MDHEN and CDR2 is SYDVKM. The CDR3 length is 16 residues. This CDR3 reads CASSLSDRGEADTQYF. Here the CDR3 DNA reads TGTGCCAGCAGTTTATCCGACAGGGGGGAGGCAGATACGCAGTATTTT.

This rearrangement joins TRBV28 to TRBJ2-2; D remains unclear. Deletions cut 5 bases from V and 3 bases from J, with 10 bases between. Germline assignment: CDR1 MDHEN and CDR2 SYDVKM. This CDR3 has 14 amino acids. This CDR3 reads CASSGVSDTGELFF. The CDR3 bases are TGTGCCAGCAGTGGGGTGTCGGACACCGGGGAGCTGTTTTTT.

The CDR3 nucleotides read TGCGCCAGCAGCCCAGGGACAGGGGGCTCCGGGGAGCTGTTTTTT. Encoded protein: CASSPGTGGSGELFF. J is TRBJ2-2 and V is TRBV5-1; TRBD1 matches 12 bases. V trimming: 4 bases; J trimming: 6 bases; junction bases outside the gene matches: 4. This CDR3 has 15 amino acids. CDR1 and CDR2 from the germline V gene are SGHRS and YFSETQ.

V gene TRBV9 combines with J gene TRBJ2-1; 12 bases line up with TRBD2. Germline trimming cut 3 bases from V and 8 bases from J; bases unmatched to any gene: 9. Germline assignment: CDR1 SGDLS and CDR2 YYNGEE. CDR3 length: 16 amino acids. This CDR3 is CASSGDRLAGAHEQFF. DNA for the CDR3: TGTGCCAGCAGCGGGGACAGACTAGCGGGAGCCCATGAGCAGTTCTTC.

The V call is TRBV27, the J call TRBJ2-3; TRBD1 aligns across 7 bases. Germline-derived CDR1 and CDR2 are MNHEY and SMNVEV (reference sequence). CDR3 length equals 16 residues. J lost 2 bases, V lost 4 bases, and 9 bases had no gene match. The CDR3 loop reads CASSSRPGQITDTQYF. The CDR3 DNA sequence: TGTGCCAGCAGTTCTAGGCCGGGACAGATCACAGATACGCAGTATTTT.

The chain has TRBV7-8 and TRBJ2-1; 8 positions agree with TRBD1. The CDR3 consists of 17 residues. The trim removed 5 bases at V and 4 bases at J, leaving 13 bases unmatched. Germline V gene data show CDR1 as SGHVS and CDR2 as FQNEAQ. The DNA for the CDR3 is TGTGCCAGCAGCCCATGGGACAGGCCTACTCCTTACAATGAGCAGTTCTTC. Protein: CASSPWDRPTPYNEQFF.

Remarks on this clone: The same CDR3 is also encoded by other DNA sequences in this sample. In DNA form, the CDR3 reads TGTGCCAGCAGTTACTCGGGAGATACGCAGTATTTT. Translation gives CASSYSGDTQYF. The chain links TRBV6-6 to TRBJ2-3; D unclear. Per the germline V gene, CDR1 is MNHNY and CDR2 is SVGAGI (reference sequence). V lost 0 bases and J 5 bases, leaving 3 bases between the germline ends. The CDR3 is 12 amino acids.

J is TRBJ1-2 and V is TRBV5-1; D ambiguous. Trimming cost V 4 bases and J 3 bases, with 22 bases left between them. This CDR3 contains 17 residues. Germline lookup yields CDR1 SGHRS and CDR2 YFSETQ. CDR3 DNA sequence: TGCGCCAGCAGCCCCGTACTGAGAGGGCAGAGGGACTATGGCTACACCTTC. Its translation is CASSPVLRGQRDYGYTF.

V usage is TRBV4-1 and J usage is TRBJ2-1; TRBD2 is a possible D gene (6 bases). The V gene lost 0 bases and the J gene lost 0 bases, with 9 bases spanning the gap. The CDR3 length is 16 residues. Germline-derived CDR1 and CDR2 are MGHRA and YSYEKL. The CDR3 region has the DNA TGCGCCAGCAGCCAAGAAGGGCGGGGCTCCTACAATGAGCAGTTCTTC. Protein product: CASSQEGRGSYNEQFF.

The chain couples TRBV27 to TRBJ2-7, with no clear D. V was trimmed by 4 bases and J by 3 bases, leaving 16 bases between them. The CDR3 totals 15 residues. The V gene's germline CDR1 is MNHEY and CDR2 SMNVEV (reference sequence). The CDR3 DNA reads TGTGCCAGCAGTTCGACCATCACCGCCGGCTACGAGCAGTACTTC. It codes for CASSSTITAGYEQYF.

The chain carries TRBV7-9 and TRBJ1-1, with a possible D match to TRBD1 (5 bases). CDR3 size: 16 residues. The V gene's germline CDR1 is SEHNR and CDR2 FQNEAQ (reference sequence). V was trimmed by 4 bases and J by 4 bases, leaving 19 bases between them. This CDR3 reads CASSWGTEGIGTEAFF. The CDR3 region has the DNA TGTGCCAGCAGCTGGGGGACCGAGGGCATTGGCACTGAAGCTTTCTTT.

The chain has TRBV18 and TRBJ1-4; TRBD1 agrees at 7 bases. V shed 6 bases, J shed 0 bases, and the junction held 4 bases outside the gene matches. The CDR3 extends over 15 amino acids. Germline V gene sequence: CDR1 KGHSH, CDR2 LQKENI. The CDR3: CASSGTVATNEKLFF. DNA for the CDR3: TGTGCCAGCTCCGGGACAGTTGCAACTAATGAAAAACTGTTTTTT.

This sequence joins TRBV19 and TRBJ2-7; 9 bases are shared with TRBD2. CDR1 and CDR2 (germline): LNHDA, SQIVND (reference sequence). The trim removed 5 bases at V and 2 bases at J, leaving 7 bases unmatched. This CDR3 comprises 15 residues. For the CDR3, the DNA is TGTGCCAGTAGTGGGTGGCGGGAGGGAACCTACGAGCAGTACTTC. Encoded protein: CASSGWREGTYEQYF.

This clone was counted a single time. The CDR3 is CASSEVGNPSEQYF. CDR3 coding DNA: TGCGCCAGCAGTGAGGTGGGGAACCCCTCCGAGCAGTACTTC. This chain uses TRBV10-1 with TRBJ2-7; D is unresolved. Germline V gene sequence: CDR1 WNHNN, CDR2 SYGVQD (reference sequence). V lost 2 bases and J 6 bases, leaving 14 bases between the germline ends. The CDR3 contains 14 residues.

This sequence joins TRBV11-2 and TRBJ1-2; 10 nucleotides match TRBD1. CDR1 SGHAT and CDR2 FQNNGV come from the germline V gene. CDR3 length: 14 residues. V trimming: 3 bases; J trimming: 2 bases; junction bases outside the gene matches: 0. The CDR3 DNA follows: TGTGCCAGCAGCTTGACAGGGGGCAACTATGGCTACACCTTC. Residues: CASSLTGGNYGYTF.